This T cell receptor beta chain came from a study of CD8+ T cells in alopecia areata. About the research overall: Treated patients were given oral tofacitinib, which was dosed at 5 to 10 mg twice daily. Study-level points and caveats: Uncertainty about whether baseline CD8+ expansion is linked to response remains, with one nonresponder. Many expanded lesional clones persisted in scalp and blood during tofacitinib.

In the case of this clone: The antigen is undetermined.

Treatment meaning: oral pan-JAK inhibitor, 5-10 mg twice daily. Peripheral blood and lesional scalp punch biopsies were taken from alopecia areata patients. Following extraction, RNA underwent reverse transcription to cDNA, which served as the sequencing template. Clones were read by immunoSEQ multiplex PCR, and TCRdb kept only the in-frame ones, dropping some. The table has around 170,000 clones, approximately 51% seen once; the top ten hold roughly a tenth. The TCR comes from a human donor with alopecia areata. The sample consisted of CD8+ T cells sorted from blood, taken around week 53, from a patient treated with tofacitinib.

The CDR3 coding sequence is TGTGCCAGCAGCACGTCGGGATTCTCCTACGAGCAGTACTTC. This codes for CASSTSGFSYEQYF. The genes are TRBV9 and TRBJ2-7; tentatively, D is TRBD2 (5 bases). V lost 4 bases and J lost 0, with 11 bases in between. This CDR3 has 14 amino acids. Germline CDR1 is SGDLS and CDR2 is YYNGEE.